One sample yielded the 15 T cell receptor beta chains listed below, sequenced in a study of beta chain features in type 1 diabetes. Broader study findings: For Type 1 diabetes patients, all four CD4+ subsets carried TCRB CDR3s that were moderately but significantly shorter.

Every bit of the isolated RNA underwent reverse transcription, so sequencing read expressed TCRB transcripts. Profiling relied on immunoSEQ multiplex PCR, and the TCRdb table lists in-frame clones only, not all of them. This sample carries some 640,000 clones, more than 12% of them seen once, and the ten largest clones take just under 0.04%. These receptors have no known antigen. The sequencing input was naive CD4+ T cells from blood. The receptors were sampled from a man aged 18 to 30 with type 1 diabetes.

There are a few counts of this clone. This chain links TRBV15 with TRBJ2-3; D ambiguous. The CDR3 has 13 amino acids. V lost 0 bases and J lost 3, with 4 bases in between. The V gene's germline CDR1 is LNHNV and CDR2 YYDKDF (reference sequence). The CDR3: CATSRDGTDTQYF. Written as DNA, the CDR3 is TGTGCCACCAGCAGAGATGGAACAGATACGCAGTATTTT.

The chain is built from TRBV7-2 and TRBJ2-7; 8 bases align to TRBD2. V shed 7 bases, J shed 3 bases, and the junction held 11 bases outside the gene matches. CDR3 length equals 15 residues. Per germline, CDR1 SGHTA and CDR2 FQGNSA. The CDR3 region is CASTLGTSGLYEQYF. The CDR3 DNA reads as TGTGCCAGCACTCTGGGAACTAGCGGCCTCTACGAGCAGTACTTC.

The CDR3 protein is CASSSLIAEIYNEQFF. CDR3 nucleotides: TGTGCCAGCAGCTCCCTAATAGCGGAGATCTACAATGAGCAGTTCTTC. The chain is built from TRBV6-6 and TRBJ2-1, with D possibly matching TRBD2 (6 bases). This CDR3 is 16 amino acids long. The germline gives CDR1 MNHNY, CDR2 SVGAGI (reference sequence). V was trimmed by 6 bases and J by 3 bases, leaving 18 bases between them.

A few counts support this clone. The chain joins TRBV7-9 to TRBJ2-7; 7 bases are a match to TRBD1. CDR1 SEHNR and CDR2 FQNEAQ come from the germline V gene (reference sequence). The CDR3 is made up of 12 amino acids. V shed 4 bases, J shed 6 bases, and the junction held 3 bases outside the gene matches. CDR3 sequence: CASSSTGREQYF. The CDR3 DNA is TGTGCCAGCAGCTCGACAGGGCGCGAGCAGTACTTC.

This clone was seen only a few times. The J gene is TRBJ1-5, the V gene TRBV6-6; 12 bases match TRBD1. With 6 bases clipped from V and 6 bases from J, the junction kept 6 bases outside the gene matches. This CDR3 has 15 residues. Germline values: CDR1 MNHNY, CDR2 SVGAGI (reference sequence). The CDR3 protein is CASRGTGGFGQPQHF. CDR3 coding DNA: TGTGCCAGCAGAGGGACAGGGGGCTTCGGTCAGCCCCAGCATTTT.

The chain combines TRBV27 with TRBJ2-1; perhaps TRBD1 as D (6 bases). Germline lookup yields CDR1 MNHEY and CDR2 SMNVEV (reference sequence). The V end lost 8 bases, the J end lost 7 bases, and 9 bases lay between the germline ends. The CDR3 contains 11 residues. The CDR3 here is CASGTGNEQFF. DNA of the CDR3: TGTGCCAGCGGAACAGGGAATGAGCAGTTCTTC.

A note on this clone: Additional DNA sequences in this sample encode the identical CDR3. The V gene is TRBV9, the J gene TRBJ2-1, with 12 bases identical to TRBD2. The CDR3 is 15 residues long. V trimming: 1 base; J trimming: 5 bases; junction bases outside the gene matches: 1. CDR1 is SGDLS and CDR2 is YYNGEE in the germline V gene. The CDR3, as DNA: TGTGCCAGCAGCGTACGACTAGCGGGGGACAATGAGCAGTTCTTC. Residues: CASSVRLAGDNEQFF.

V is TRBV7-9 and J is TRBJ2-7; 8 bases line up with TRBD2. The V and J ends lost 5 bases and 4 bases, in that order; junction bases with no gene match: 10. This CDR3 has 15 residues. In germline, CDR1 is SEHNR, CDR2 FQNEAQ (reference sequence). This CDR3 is CASSPTSEAIYEQYF. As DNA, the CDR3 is TGTGCCAGCAGCCCGACTAGCGAGGCGATTTACGAGCAGTACTTC. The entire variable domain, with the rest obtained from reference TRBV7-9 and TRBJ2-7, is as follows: DTGVSQNPRHKITKRGQNVTFRCDPISEHNRLYWYRQTLGQGPEFLTYFQNEAQLEKSRLLSDRFSAERPKGSFSTLEIQRTEQGDSAMYLCASSPTSEAIYEQYFGPGTRLTVT.

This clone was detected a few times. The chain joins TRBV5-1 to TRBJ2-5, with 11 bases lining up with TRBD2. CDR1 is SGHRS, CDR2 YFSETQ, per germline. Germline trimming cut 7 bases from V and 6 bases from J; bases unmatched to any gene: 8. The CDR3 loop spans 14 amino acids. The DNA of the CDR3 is TGCGCCAGCCAACTAGCGGGAGCTAAACAGACCCAGTACTTC. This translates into CASQLAGAKQTQYF.

The DNA of the CDR3 is TGCGCCAGCAGCCTAGACAGGGGTGAGCAGTTCTTC. As protein: CASSLDRGEQFF. The V and J genes are TRBV5-1 and TRBJ2-1, with TRBD1 matching over 8 bases. This CDR3 region has 12 residues. The germline CDR1 and CDR2 sequences are SGHRS and YFSETQ. Trimming removed 4 bases from V and 9 bases from J; junction bases left unmatched: 3.

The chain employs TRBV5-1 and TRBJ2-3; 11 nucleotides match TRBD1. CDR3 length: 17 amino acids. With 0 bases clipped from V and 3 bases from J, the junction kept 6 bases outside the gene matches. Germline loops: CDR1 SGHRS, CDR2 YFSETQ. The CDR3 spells CASSLDSRDRGTDTQYF. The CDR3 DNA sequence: TGCGCCAGCAGCTTGGACTCCCGGGACAGGGGGACAGATACGCAGTATTTT.

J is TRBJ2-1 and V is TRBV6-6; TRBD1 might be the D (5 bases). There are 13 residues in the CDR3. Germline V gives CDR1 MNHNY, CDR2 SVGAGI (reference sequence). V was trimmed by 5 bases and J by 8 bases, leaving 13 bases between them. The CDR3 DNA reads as TGTGCCAGCAGTCAGTCCAGGGTCTATGAGCAGTTCTTC. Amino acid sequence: CASSQSRVYEQFF.

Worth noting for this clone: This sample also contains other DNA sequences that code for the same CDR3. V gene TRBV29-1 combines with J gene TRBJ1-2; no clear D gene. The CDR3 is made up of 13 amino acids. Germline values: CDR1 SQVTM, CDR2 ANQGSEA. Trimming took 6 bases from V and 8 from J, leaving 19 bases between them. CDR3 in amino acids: CSVAPRQARGYTF. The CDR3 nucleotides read TGCAGCGTGGCCCCCCGCCAGGCTCGGGGCTACACCTTC.

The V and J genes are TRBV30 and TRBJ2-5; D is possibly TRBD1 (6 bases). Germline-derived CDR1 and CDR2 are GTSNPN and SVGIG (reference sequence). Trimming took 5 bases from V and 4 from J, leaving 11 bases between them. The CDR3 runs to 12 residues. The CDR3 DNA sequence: TGTGCCTGGCAGGGGCAGGGAGAGACCCAGTACTTC. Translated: CAWQGQGETQYF.

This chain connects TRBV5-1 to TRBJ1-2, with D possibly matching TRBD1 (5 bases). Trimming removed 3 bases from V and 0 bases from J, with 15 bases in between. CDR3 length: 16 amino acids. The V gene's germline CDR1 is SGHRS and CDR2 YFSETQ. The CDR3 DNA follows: TGCGCCAGCAGCTCCGGGAGGGGCGACGCTAACTATGGCTACACCTTC. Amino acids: CASSSGRGDANYGYTF. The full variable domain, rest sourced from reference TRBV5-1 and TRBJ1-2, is KAGVTQTPRYLIKTRGQQVTLSCSPISGHRSVSWYQQTPGQGLQFLFEYFSETQRNKGNFPGRFSGRQFSNSRSEMNVSTLELGDSALYLCASSSGRGDANYGYTFGSGTRLTVV.